This T cell receptor (beta chain) was observed in a study of beta chain features in type 1 diabetes. Points from the study as a whole: Relative to healthy donors, patients appeared to have naive, central memory and Treg TCRB repertoires that were more similar. The study found fewer insertions and more deletions at VDJ junctions in type 1 diabetes patients. cDNA-based sequencing might over-represent cells highly expressing TCR. When Type 1 diabetes patients were examined, their TCRB CDR3s proved moderately but significantly shorter in all four CD4+ subsets.

As for this clone: Its matching antigen is unknown.

Every isolated RNA sample was fully reverse transcribed, so sequencing captured expressed TCRB transcripts. Some clones are missing from TCRdb's copy, which holds only in-frame ones; the method was immunoSEQ multiplex PCR. The sample has 400,000 to 450,000 clones, approximately 15% seen once. The clonotype was recovered from a man younger than 40 in good health. Sequencing input: naive CD4+ T cells from blood.

The CDR3 nucleotides read TGTGCCAGCAGCTTAGGCAATGTAGGGGGCGAGCAGTTCTTC. Protein product: CASSLGNVGGEQFF. V usage is TRBV7-2 and J usage is TRBJ2-1, with 7 bases lining up with TRBD1. There are 14 residues in the CDR3. Germline CDR1 reads SGHTA; CDR2 reads FQGNSA. V lost 1 base to trimming and J lost 10 bases; unmatched junction nucleotides: 7.